The next 29 T cell receptor beta chains were all read from a single sample in a study of blood T cells in healthy people across ages. With a J-beta primer mix and a sample-barcoded 5' primer, a second PCR ran about 6 to 11 cycles. TCRdb fed the 5' RACE reads into MiXCR, producing one record per CDR3 protein. The table lists about 2 million distinct CDR3 sequences, about 50% of them singletons. Sequencing used blood. All receptors come from a woman aged 40 to 49 in good health.

CDR3: CASIGSGGSGEQYF. The CDR3 nucleotides are TGCGCCAGCATCGGAAGCGGGGGGTCCGGTGAGCAGTACTTC. The chain carries TRBV10-1 and TRBJ2-5; 9 positions agree with TRBD2. Germline trimming cut 7 bases from V and 11 bases from J; bases unmatched to any gene: 14. Per germline, CDR1 WNHNN and CDR2 SYGVQD (reference sequence). The CDR3 runs 14 residues.

This clonotype occurred a few times. The chain joins TRBV6-5 to TRBJ1-2; no clear D gene. V was clipped by 0 bases and J by 4 bases, with 9 bases between them. The CDR3 runs 14 residues. Germline CDR1 and CDR2: MNHEY and SVGAGI. CDR3 loop: CASSYSPGAYGYTF. CDR3 DNA sequence: TGTGCCAGCAGTTACTCCCCAGGTGCCTATGGCTACACCTTC.

This clonotype came up a few times. The CDR3 DNA reads TGTGCCAGCAGCCCCCGCCAGGTGAACACTGAAGCTTTCTTT. It yields the protein CASSPRQVNTEAFF. The chain combines TRBV7-9 with TRBJ1-1; no firm D call. The CDR3 is 14 residues long. Germline values: CDR1 SEHNR, CDR2 FQNEAQ (reference sequence). The V gene lost 5 bases and the J gene lost 0 bases, with 10 bases spanning the gap.

The chain is built from TRBV6-5 and TRBJ1-5, with D tentatively TRBD1 (6 bases). This CDR3 comprises 15 residues. Per germline, CDR1 MNHEY and CDR2 SVGAGI. Trimming left V 7 bases short and J 1 base short, with 14 bases between. The DNA of the CDR3 is TGTGCCAGCAAAGGACAGAGCCTAAGCAATCAGCCCCAGCATTTT. Translating gives CASKGQSLSNQPQHF.

This chain connects TRBV20-1 to TRBJ2-3; 12 bases map to TRBD2. CDR1 and CDR2 from the germline V gene are DFQATT and SNEGSKA (reference sequence). This CDR3 contains 17 residues. V trimming: 2 bases; J trimming: 1 base; junction bases outside the gene matches: 7. The CDR3 DNA reads as TGCAGTGCTAGAATTAGACTAGCGGGGGTGGGCACAGATACGCAGTATTTT. This gives the protein CSARIRLAGVGTDTQYF.

This clonotype was recorded once. The genes are TRBV5-1 and TRBJ1-4; D gene uncertain. Germline loops: CDR1 SGHRS, CDR2 YFSETQ. V lost 7 bases and J 5 bases, leaving 15 bases between the germline ends. The CDR3 has 14 amino acids. CDR3 DNA sequence: TGCGCCAGCCGCCACGGCGGGAGCAATGAAAAACTGTTTTTT. Amino acid sequence: CASRHGGSNEKLFF.

This chain uses TRBV2 with TRBJ2-5, with 11 bases lining up with TRBD2. This CDR3 comprises 18 residues. The junction had 14 bases not matched to a gene; V was cut back by 3 bases and J by 5 bases. Germline CDR1 SNHLY, CDR2 FYNNEI. In DNA form, the CDR3 reads TGTGCCAGCAGTGAGGGGAGGCTAGCGGGGGGCCAGCGGGAGACCCAGTACTTC. Protein product: CASSEGRLAGGQRETQYF.

This clonotype was picked up one time. This chain uses TRBV6-2 or TRBV6-3 with TRBJ2-3; 7 bases line up with TRBD1. V shed 4 bases, J shed 2 bases, and the junction held 6 bases outside the gene matches. Per the germline V gene, CDR1 is MNHEY and CDR2 is SVGEGT. The CDR3 spans 15 residues. The CDR3 bases are TGTGCCAGCAGTTCAGGGGGTGTTAACACAGATACGCAGTATTTT. This gives the protein CASSSGGVNTDTQYF.

The gene calls are TRBV5-4 and TRBJ2-5, with 8 positions matching TRBD2. Germline CDR1 SGHNT, CDR2 YYREEE (reference sequence). J gave up 11 bases and V 9 bases, and 12 bases lay outside the gene matches. The CDR3 contains 12 residues. CDR3 nucleotide sequence: TGTGCCATCCCGCGGGAGGACCGTGAGCAGTACTTC. This translates into CAIPREDREQYF.

This clonotype was seen a handful of times. The J gene is TRBJ2-7, the V gene TRBV18; D call uncertain. Germline loops: CDR1 KGHSH, CDR2 LQKENI. This CDR3 comprises 14 residues. Trimming removed 1 base from V and 5 bases from J, with 12 bases in between. The DNA for the CDR3 is TGTGCCAGCTCACCACGCAACAATGAAGACGAGCAGTACTTC. It encodes CASSPRNNEDEQYF.

CDR3 sequence (DNA): TGTGCCAGCACCTCCCTTCAAGGGGGGTTCCAAGATACGCAGTATTTT. It is translated as CASTSLQGGFQDTQYF. The chain joins TRBV11-2 to TRBJ2-3; D may match TRBD1 or TRBD2 (6 bases each). The CDR3 is 16 amino acids. V was clipped by 7 bases and J by 5 bases, with 22 bases between them. The germline V gene has CDR1 SGHAT and CDR2 FQNNGV.

This chain joins TRBV2 and TRBJ1-4, with a weak D call TRBD1 (6 bases). V lost 4 bases and J 7 bases, leaving 16 bases between the germline ends. The CDR3 consists of 15 residues. Germline V gene sequence: CDR1 SNHLY, CDR2 FYNNEI. The CDR3: CASSAKQGVREKLFF. The CDR3 nucleotides read TGTGCCAGCAGTGCCAAACAGGGCGTTCGTGAAAAACTGTTTTTT.

The chain combines TRBV20-1 with TRBJ2-3; TRBD2 aligns across 8 bases. V shed 4 bases, J shed 5 bases, and the junction held 14 bases outside the gene matches. The CDR3 is 16 residues long. Looked up from germline, CDR1 is DFQATT and CDR2 is SNEGSKA (reference sequence). CDR3 amino acids: CSATSIAGTFIDTQYF. The CDR3 DNA reads TGCAGTGCTACCTCCATAGCGGGGACTTTTATAGATACGCAGTATTTT.

The CDR3 DNA reads TGTGCCAGCAAGGGACTAAGTAACAACGAGCAGTACTTC. Its translation is CASKGLSNNEQYF. V is TRBV2 and J is TRBJ2-7; 7 bases line up with TRBD2. The CDR3 is 13 residues long. Trimming at V came to 7 bases and at J to 5 bases, leaving 8 bases not matched to a gene. Germline V gene data show CDR1 as SNHLY and CDR2 as FYNNEI. Complete variable domain (other parts from reference TRBV2 and TRBJ2-7): EPEVTQTPSHQVTQMGQEVILRCVPISNHLYFYWYRQILGQKVEFLVSFYNNEISEKSEIFDDQFSVERPDGSNFTLKIRSTKLEDSAMYFCASKGLSNNEQYFGPGTRLTVT.

This sequence joins TRBV6-1 and TRBJ2-7, with D possibly being TRBD1 (6 bases). This CDR3 has 12 amino acids. V was shortened by 7 bases and J by 4 bases, with 11 bases between the two germline ends. Germline loops: CDR1 MNHNS, CDR2 SASEGT. In DNA, the CDR3 is TGTGCCAGCACCCGACAGGTGTACGAGCAGTACTTC. This translates into CASTRQVYEQYF.

The chain has TRBV18 and TRBJ2-4; 11 bases agree with TRBD1. The tail of the sequence fits TRBJ2-7 better, so the J call may be wrong. Germline V gene data show CDR1 as KGHSH and CDR2 as LQKENI. The CDR3 spans 15 residues. The CDR3 spells CASSPGQGVYNEQYF. The CDR3 region has the DNA TGTGCCAGCTCACCGGGACAGGGGGTCTATAACGAGCAGTACTTC.

On this clonotype itself: In this CDR3 the conserved last residue, phenylalanine or tryptophan, is missing, so a read error is likely. The DNA for the CDR3 is TGTGCCATCAGTCGTAGCGGGGGCGGGGAGACCCAGTACTTA. It encodes CAISRSGGGETQYL. This chain joins TRBV10-3 and TRBJ2-4; 9 nucleotides agree with TRBD2. The J call is doubtful: the DNA matches TRBJ2-5 better. The CDR3 loop spans 14 amino acids. Per the germline V gene, CDR1 is ENHRY and CDR2 is SYGVKD.

The rearrangement uses TRBV20-1 and TRBJ2-3; D is unresolved. Trimming pared 6 bases from V and 0 bases from J, leaving 13 bases between. CDR3 size: 14 residues. CDR1 is DFQATT and CDR2 is SNEGSKA in the germline V gene (reference sequence). The CDR3 nucleotides read TGCAGTGCCGCCGACATCTCTAGCACAGATACGCAGTATTTT. The encoded protein is CSAADISSTDTQYF.

The chain combines TRBV7-9 with TRBJ1-6; D is undetermined. The germline V gene has CDR1 SEHNR and CDR2 FQNEAQ (reference sequence). There are 14 residues in the CDR3. V was pared by 1 base and J by 4 bases, with 5 bases between. The CDR3 is CASSLERYNSPLHF. CDR3 sequence (DNA): TGTGCCAGCAGCTTAGAGCGGTATAATTCACCCCTCCACTTT.

This clonotype was observed a few times. J is TRBJ1-2 and V is TRBV20-1; D gene uncertain. Per germline, CDR1 DFQATT and CDR2 SNEGSKA (reference sequence). The ends were cut back, 6 bases at V and 0 bases at J, with 14 bases in the middle. The CDR3 length is 14 residues. CDR3 in amino acids: CSAGIGHSNYGYTF. Here the CDR3 DNA reads TGCAGTGCGGGGATTGGGCATTCTAACTATGGCTACACCTTC.

This clonotype was seen only a few times. The genes are TRBV29-1 and TRBJ2-7; D is ambiguous. The J call could be wrong; TRBJ2-5 is a better fit for the DNA end. The CDR3 is made up of 11 amino acids. Looked up from germline, CDR1 is SQVTM and CDR2 is ANQGSEA. This CDR3 reads CSVEFVETQYF. The DNA of the CDR3 is TGCAGCGTTGAGTTTGTTGAGACCCAGTACTTC.

This clonotype has only a few counts. The chain uses TRBV20-1 and TRBJ2-7; TRBD1 matches at 8 bases. V lost 5 bases and J lost 0; bases outside the gene matches: 15. Per germline, CDR1 DFQATT and CDR2 SNEGSKA (reference sequence). The CDR3 has 17 amino acids. The chain's CDR3 is CSAAGTGPRVTSYEQYF. As DNA, the CDR3 is TGCAGTGCTGCCGGGACAGGACCCCGCGTGACCTCCTACGAGCAGTACTTC.

This clonotype showed up just once. The chain links TRBV4-3 to TRBJ1-2; D not certain. This CDR3 has 12 residues. Germline-derived CDR1 and CDR2 are LGHNA and YSLEER. Trimming pared 2 bases from V and 8 bases from J, leaving 9 bases between. This chain's CDR3 is CASSQFGVGYTF. CDR3 DNA: TGCGCCAGCAGCCAATTCGGCGTCGGCTACACCTTC.

This clonotype was picked up a small number of times. V usage is TRBV12-3 or TRBV12-4 and J usage is TRBJ2-4; D could derive from TRBD1 or TRBD2 (6 bases each). The V end lost 6 bases, the J end lost 8 bases, and 17 bases lay between the germline ends. This CDR3 contains 14 residues. CDR3: CASRLRWGADIQYF. The CDR3 nucleotides are TGTGCCAGCAGACTCCGCTGGGGGGCTGACATTCAGTACTTC.

V is TRBV28 and J is TRBJ2-3; no definite D call. V lost 4 bases and J 0 bases, leaving 17 bases between the germline ends. CDR1 and CDR2 from the germline V gene are MDHEN and SYDVKM. This CDR3 region has 17 residues. CDR3 amino acids: CASSSPVGRFSTDTQYF. CDR3 nucleotide sequence: TGTGCCAGCAGTTCCCCCGTGGGCAGGTTCAGCACAGATACGCAGTATTTT.

The chain combines TRBV7-2 with TRBJ2-3; TRBD2 matches at 8 bases. The CDR3 length is 16 residues. CDR1 is SGHTA, CDR2 FQGNSA, per germline. Unmatched junction bases numbered 10, after V lost 3 bases and J lost 5 bases. The CDR3 sequence is CASSFGLPGRGDTQYF. Here the CDR3 DNA reads TGTGCCAGCAGCTTCGGACTACCCGGGAGGGGAGATACGCAGTATTTT.

The V and J genes are TRBV10-2 and TRBJ2-3; the D is unclear. CDR3 size: 12 residues. Germline CDR1 WSHSY, CDR2 SAAADI. V was pared by 4 bases and J by 4 bases, with 6 bases between. CDR3 residues: CASSVKADTQYF. Here the CDR3 DNA reads TGCGCCAGCAGTGTTAAGGCAGATACGCAGTATTTT.

The chain couples TRBV6-2 or TRBV6-3 to TRBJ2-2; TRBD1 matches 7 bases. The CDR3 runs 16 residues. Germline loops: CDR1 MNHEY, CDR2 SVGEGT. The V and J ends lost 5 bases and 2 bases, in that order; junction bases with no gene match: 8. The CDR3 bases are TGTGCCAGCAGTGGTTCTCAGGGGGTTAACACCGGGGAGCTGTTTTTT. Translating it yields CASSGSQGVNTGELFF.

This clonotype was counted only a few times. The rearrangement joins TRBV11-2 to TRBJ2-5; 7 bases map to TRBD1. CDR1 is SGHAT and CDR2 is FQNNGV in the germline V gene. The CDR3 extends over 17 amino acids. Unmatched junction bases numbered 11, after V lost 3 bases and J lost 1 base. As DNA, the CDR3 is TGTGCCAGCAGCTTTAGCAGTATGACAGGGCTCCAAGAGACCCAGTACTTC. It is translated as CASSFSSMTGLQETQYF.